These 17 T cell receptor beta chains originate from one sample sequenced in a study of beta chain features in type 1 diabetes. Study results and caveats: Among all four CD4+ subsets, Type 1 diabetes patients had TCRB CDR3s that were moderately but significantly shorter.

Their antigen targets remain unknown. Sequenced material consisted of expressed TCRB transcripts (all of the isolated RNA was reverse transcribed). Produced via immunoSEQ multiplex PCR; TCRdb's table is partial and in-frame only. This table has nearly 350,000 clones, roughly a tenth appearing once. Sequencing was done on a sample of central memory CD4+ T cells from blood. The receptors derive from a man aged 25-45 years with type 1 diabetes.

The chain joins TRBV29-1 to TRBJ2-1; TRBD1 matches at 7 bases. CDR1 and CDR2 (germline): SQVTM, ANQGSEA. V was clipped by 6 bases and J by 3 bases; unmatched bases: 5. The CDR3 totals 13 residues. DNA for the CDR3: TGCAGCGTCGGGACAGAAGTCTACAATGAGCAGTTCTTC. It yields the protein CSVGTEVYNEQFF.

This clone occurred a few times. The chain links TRBV29-1 to TRBJ1-4, with TRBD1 matching 8 bases. CDR1 and CDR2 (germline): SQVTM, ANQGSEA. The CDR3 loop spans 17 amino acids. J lost 0 bases, V lost 7 bases, and 13 bases had no gene match. CDR3 bases: TGCAGCGCCGGACAGGGAATGATGGGGGCAACTAATGAAAAACTGTTTTTT. Amino acid sequence: CSAGQGMMGATNEKLFF.

The sample holds a few counts of this clone. The sample carries other DNA sequences with the same CDR3. The CDR3 region has the DNA TGTGCCAGCAGCTTCGGACAGGGACTCTACGAGCAGTACTTC. This sequence encodes CASSFGQGLYEQYF. The chain combines TRBV7-2 with TRBJ2-7, with 8 nucleotides matching TRBD1. This CDR3 has 14 residues. The trim removed 3 bases at V and 3 bases at J, leaving 4 bases unmatched. The germline gives CDR1 SGHTA, CDR2 FQGNSA.

This clone was counted only a few times. The chain carries TRBV6-1 and TRBJ2-3; D may match TRBD1 or TRBD2 (5 bases each). The length of the CDR3 is 16 residues. The ends were cut back, 4 bases at V and 2 bases at J, with 16 bases in the middle. In germline, CDR1 is MNHNS, CDR2 SASEGT. This chain's CDR3 is CASSGQPGRVTDTQYF. The CDR3 nucleotides read TGTGCCAGCAGTGGCCAACCGGGGCGAGTCACAGATACGCAGTATTTT.

This clone was seen ten or more times. V gene TRBV25-1 combines with J gene TRBJ2-7, with D possibly being TRBD1 (6 bases). The CDR3 has 14 residues. The V gene lost 4 bases and the J gene lost 1 base, with 11 bases spanning the gap. Germline CDR1 reads MGHDK; CDR2 reads SYGVNS. The CDR3, as DNA: TGTGCCAGCAGTGGGGGGCCCCTTTCCTACGAGCAGTACTTC. The encoded protein is CASSGGPLSYEQYF.

The table lists this clone with a few counts. The chain carries TRBV6-6 and TRBJ2-7, with a weak D call TRBD2 (7 bases). The CDR3 is 13 amino acids. The V gene lost 6 bases and the J gene lost 7 bases, with 16 bases spanning the gap. From germline, CDR1 is MNHNY and CDR2 SVGAGI (reference sequence). The CDR3 sequence: CASSQMGGREQYF. CDR3 coding DNA: TGTGCCAGCAGCCAGATGGGGGGGCGTGAGCAGTACTTC.

This chain uses TRBV28 with TRBJ2-3; the match to TRBD2 covers 10 bases. The V gene end was trimmed by 3 bases and the J gene end by 2 bases; junction bases not matched to a gene: 5. There are 16 residues in the CDR3. Germline CDR1 MDHEN, CDR2 SYDVKM. This CDR3 reads CASSFELAGPTDTQYF. In DNA form, the CDR3 reads TGTGCCAGCAGTTTCGAACTAGCGGGGCCCACAGATACGCAGTATTTT. Full variable domain (rest looked up from reference TRBV28 and TRBJ2-3): DVKVTQSSRYLVKRTGEKVFLECVQDMDHENMFWYRQDPGLGLRLIYFSYDVKMKEKGDIPEGYSVSREKKERFSLILESASTNQTSMYLCASSFELAGPTDTQYFGPGTRLTVL.

This clone was counted between two and nine times. The CDR3 DNA reads as TGTGCCAGCACCCTAGGTGGGGGACAGAGCATAGGGCAGTTCTTC. Amino acids: CASTLGGGQSIGQFF. V usage is TRBV7-8 and J usage is TRBJ2-1; 7 nucleotides agree with TRBD1. This CDR3 is 15 amino acids long. V lost 7 bases, J lost 12 bases, and 18 bases stayed unmatched. In germline, CDR1 is SGHVS, CDR2 FQNEAQ. The full variable domain, its missing parts supplied by reference TRBV7-8 and TRBJ2-1, is GAGVSQSPRYKVAKRGQDVALRCDPISGHVSLFWYQQALGQGPEFLTYFQNEAQLDKSGLPSDRFFAERPEGSVSTLKIQRTQQEDSAVYLCASTLGGGQSIGQFFGPGTRLTVL.

In this sample, this clone turned up a few times. This chain uses TRBV6-5 with TRBJ1-3; no firm D call. Germline V lookup: CDR1 MNHEY, CDR2 SVGAGI. CDR3 length equals 16 residues. The ends were cut back, 2 bases at V and 3 bases at J, with 14 bases in the middle. The CDR3 nucleotides are TGTGCCAGCAGTTACGTCGGGGTAGGCTTTGGAAACACCATATATTTT. As protein: CASSYVGVGFGNTIYF.

There are a few counts of this clone. The chain recombines TRBV18 with TRBJ2-3; 9 bases align to TRBD1. The germline V gene has CDR1 KGHSH and CDR2 LQKENI. J was trimmed by 7 bases and V by 0 bases; bases with no gene match: 8. This CDR3 spans 16 amino acids. The CDR3 DNA sequence: TGTGCCAGCTCACCACCTCGGGACAGGGCGGTGAATACGCAGTATTTT. Translating gives CASSPPRDRAVNTQYF. The full variable domain, completed using reference TRBV18 and TRBJ2-3, is NAGVMQNPRHLVRRRGQEARLRCSPMKGHSHVYWYRQLPEEGLKFMVYLQKENIIDESGMPKERFSAEFPKEGPSILRIQQVVRGDSAAYFCASSPPRDRAVNTQYFGPGTRLTVL.

The rearrangement joins TRBV27 to TRBJ1-3; D is uncertain. The V and J ends lost 11 bases and 2 bases respectively, with 16 bases between them. The CDR3 length is 14 residues. Germline assignment: CDR1 MNHEY and CDR2 SMNVEV (reference sequence). CDR3 in amino acids: CAVPGAGPGNTIYF. In DNA form, the CDR3 reads TGTGCCGTGCCGGGCGCGGGCCCTGGAAACACCATATATTTT.

This clone was recorded a few times. The V call is TRBV7-2, the J call TRBJ2-2; maybe TRBD1 (6 bases). Germline CDR1 SGHTA, CDR2 FQGNSA. CDR3 length: 13 residues. Trimming cost V 5 bases and J 6 bases, with 10 bases left between them. This chain's CDR3 is CASSVQGSGELFF. The CDR3, as DNA: TGTGCCAGCAGCGTACAGGGCTCCGGGGAGCTGTTTTTT.

This clone has at least ten counts. The chain couples TRBV28 to TRBJ2-1; D is unclear. V was trimmed by 5 bases and J by 10 bases, leaving 12 bases between them. The CDR3 has 12 residues. Germline CDR1 and CDR2: MDHEN and SYDVKM. For the CDR3, the DNA is TGTGCCAGCAGTCTCGACATACGAGAGCAGTTCTTC. The encoded protein is CASSLDIREQFF. The full variable domain, with the rest looked up from reference TRBV28 and TRBJ2-1, is DVKVTQSSRYLVKRTGEKVFLECVQDMDHENMFWYRQDPGLGLRLIYFSYDVKMKEKGDIPEGYSVSREKKERFSLILESASTNQTSMYLCASSLDIREQFFGPGTRLTVL.

This clone was seen more than once but under ten times. The chain joins TRBV29-1 to TRBJ1-2; no reliable D call. V gave up 3 bases and J gave up 8 bases, with 10 bases separating them. CDR3 length: 11 amino acids. The germline gives CDR1 SQVTM, CDR2 ANQGSEA. CDR3 in DNA: TGCAGCGTTGAGAGGGTTCAGGGCTACACCTTC. Amino acid sequence: CSVERVQGYTF.

This rearrangement joins TRBV29-1 to TRBJ2-5; D not certain. The J call is uncertain, as TRBJ2-7 better fits the DNA end. The CDR3 is 13 residues long. Germline-derived CDR1 and CDR2 are SQVTM and ANQGSEA. The CDR3 DNA reads TGCAGCGTTGCGGTTGATCTCTATACCGAGCAGTACTTC. Protein: CSVAVDLYTEQYF.

V gene TRBV7-9 combines with J gene TRBJ1-5; D not certain. Looked up from germline, CDR1 is SEHNR and CDR2 is FQNEAQ (reference sequence). Trimming took off 5 bases at V and 1 base at J, with 9 bases between the two ends. The CDR3 length is 14 residues. The CDR3 loop is CASSLDWSNQPQHF. DNA of the CDR3: TGTGCCAGCAGCCTGGACTGGAGCAATCAGCCCCAGCATTTT.

In its sample, this clone was seen a few times. The gene calls are TRBV5-4 and TRBJ2-3; no definite D call. In germline, CDR1 is SGHNT, CDR2 YYREEE (reference sequence). This CDR3 region has 11 residues. The V and J ends lost 4 bases and 9 bases respectively, with 9 bases between them. CDR3 bases: TGTGCCAGCAGCCGACACCCAACGCAGTATTTT. Its translation: CASSRHPTQYF.